This T cell receptor beta chain was recovered during a study of cytomegalovirus exposure and HLA in healthy donors. Overall study: It was reported in a later analysis that the same platform had been used for the 120 validation repertoires as for the approximately 670 first-cohort repertoires. Study outcomes and limitations: Confirmation in vitro established that three CMV-associated chains were specific for CMV antigens. Reported results showed that the classifier diagnosed cytomegalovirus status with high specificity and sensitivity.

A remark on this clone: Its antigen is as yet unknown.

CDR3 length: 15 residues. V was cut by 0 bases and J by 4 bases, with 13 bases left in between. Germline V CDR1 and CDR2: MGHRA, YSYEKL. Separate from the approximately 700-subject first cohort was the roughly 120-subject validation cohort, to which the donors belonged. Assay used: immunoSEQ multiplex PCR; TCRdb lists only in-frame clones, some missing. The data show about 120,000 clones, about 96% seen once. This sequence joins TRBV4-1 and TRBJ2-7; D is undetermined. The origin of this receptor is a man younger than 30 in good health and CMV-seronegative. The material sequenced was PBMCs. The CDR3 reads CASSQDAQLNYEQYF. CDR3 in DNA: TGCGCCAGCAGCCAAGATGCACAGTTAAATTACGAGCAGTACTTC.